The 9 T cell receptor beta chains below come from one sample, sequenced in a study of T cells in localized non-small cell lung cancer. The assay was immunoSEQ multiplex PCR, and TCRdb's table has in-frame clones only and misses some. The table shows 35,000 to 50,000 clones, with roughly 80% occurring only once. This sample comprised PBMCs, obtained before any cancer treatment. The receptors originated from a woman aged 40 to 75 with stage II squamous cell lung carcinoma.

The chain carries TRBV7-8 and TRBJ1-3; D is uncertain. Trimming took 1 base from V and 2 from J, leaving 9 bases between them. The CDR3 contains 15 residues. Germline CDR1 and CDR2: SGHVS and FQNEAQ. CDR3 amino acids: CASSLGFGAGNTIYF. CDR3 sequence (DNA): TGTGCCAGCAGCTTAGGATTTGGGGCTGGAAACACCATATATTTT.

The chain couples TRBV29-1 to TRBJ2-1, with 8 bases aligning to TRBD2. The CDR3 is 14 residues long. Germline assignment: CDR1 SQVTM and CDR2 ANQGSEA. After removal of 3 bases from V and 9 bases from J, the junction contained 10 bases not matched to a gene. This chain's CDR3 is CSVDLLAGQGEQFF. In DNA, the CDR3 is TGCAGCGTTGATTTGTTAGCGGGGCAGGGTGAGCAGTTCTTC.

V usage is TRBV18 and J usage is TRBJ1-1; TRBD1 agrees at 12 bases. Germline loops: CDR1 KGHSH, CDR2 LQKENI. The CDR3 is 18 amino acids. The J segment lost 5 bases and the V segment lost 1 base, leaving 11 bases of the junction unmatched. CDR3: CASSPLTGTGGVGTEAFF. CDR3 sequence (DNA): TGTGCCAGCTCACCACTAACCGGGACAGGGGGCGTGGGGACTGAAGCTTTCTTT.

V is TRBV5-1 and J is TRBJ1-1; 7 bases are a match to TRBD1. J was trimmed by 1 base and V by 1 base; bases with no gene match: 4. Per germline, CDR1 SGHRS and CDR2 YFSETQ. This CDR3 has 15 residues. CDR3 protein: CASSLLAGGNTEAFF. Here the CDR3 DNA reads TGCGCCAGCAGCTTGTTGGCAGGGGGGAACACTGAAGCTTTCTTT.

The rearrangement joins TRBV7-9 to TRBJ2-7, with 10 bases matching TRBD2. Germline loops: CDR1 SEHNR, CDR2 FQNEAQ (reference sequence). The CDR3 length is 16 residues. Trimming removed 5 bases from V and 5 bases from J; junction bases left unmatched: 12. CDR3 residues: CASSRGLAEVPHEQYF. As DNA, the CDR3 is TGTGCCAGCAGCAGAGGACTAGCGGAGGTTCCCCACGAGCAGTACTTC.

The sample holds one count of this clone. V and J are TRBV28 and TRBJ2-3, with no clear D. The CDR3 extends over 12 amino acids. Germline CDR1 MDHEN, CDR2 SYDVKM. Trimming stripped 6 bases from V and 3 bases from J, with 7 bases between. The CDR3 here is CASSLDTDTQYF. The CDR3 nucleotides are TGTGCCAGCAGCCTCGATACAGATACGCAGTATTTT.

The chain recombines TRBV7-9 with TRBJ2-7, with 7 positions matching TRBD1. J gave up 0 bases and V 2 bases, and 7 bases lay outside the gene matches. The CDR3 extends over 16 amino acids. The germline gives CDR1 SEHNR, CDR2 FQNEAQ (reference sequence). The CDR3 here is CASSLRQGPSSYEQYF. The CDR3 DNA is TGTGCCAGCAGCTTAAGACAGGGACCTAGCTCCTACGAGCAGTACTTC. Together with reference TRBV7-9 and TRBJ2-7, the CDR3 gives the full variable domain: DTGVSQNPRHKITKRGQNVTFRCDPISEHNRLYWYRQTLGQGPEFLTYFQNEAQLEKSRLLSDRFSAERPKGSFSTLEIQRTEQGDSAMYLCASSLRQGPSSYEQYFGPGTRLTVT.

The chain couples TRBV5-1 to TRBJ2-3; perhaps TRBD2 as D (5 bases). CDR3 length equals 14 residues. CDR1 is SGHRS, CDR2 YFSETQ, per germline. V was clipped by 0 bases and J by 3 bases, with 8 bases between them. DNA of the CDR3: TGCGCCAGCAGCTTGGTTCGGGATACAGATACGCAGTATTTT. Translation: CASSLVRDTDTQYF.

This chain uses TRBV19 with TRBJ1-2; possibly TRBD1 for D (5 bases). Trimming took off 7 bases at V and 5 bases at J, with 14 bases between the two ends. The CDR3 runs 13 residues. Germline V gives CDR1 LNHDA, CDR2 SQIVND (reference sequence). This chain's CDR3 is CASKGHPPYGYTF. CDR3 coding DNA: TGTGCCAGTAAAGGACATCCGCCTTATGGCTACACCTTC. Supplemented by reference TRBV19 and TRBJ1-2, the full variable domain reads DGGITQSPKYLFRKEGQNVTLSCEQNLNHDAMYWYRQDPGQGLRLIYYSQIVNDFQKGDIAEGYSVSREKKESFPLTVTSAQKNPTAFYLCASKGHPPYGYTFGSGTRLTVV.